Sequencing of this TCR beta chain was carried out in a study of regulatory T cells in long-lasting Graves disease. Notes on the study in general: Favoring TRBV28, TRBJ1-2 and TRBJ2-5 was a feature seen in persistent disease. New patients shared 970 or so public clonotypes, and persistent patients shared more, with about 2,500.

As for this clonotype: Antigen specificity is unknown.

Assembly of TCR beta libraries relied on iRepertoire HTBI primers together with Arm-PCR of CDR3 regions. TCRdb used MiXCR to reprocess the multiplex PCR reads, holding one entry per CDR3 protein. This sample has 240,000 or so distinct CDR3 sequences; roughly 21% occur once, and the top ten carry roughly 14%. Germline loops: CDR1 SGHTA, CDR2 FQGNSA. Trimming took 1 base from V and 6 from J, leaving 7 bases between them. CDR3 length: 13 residues. Indicated time point: newly diagnosed GD, antithyroid drugs for less than 3 months. Following extraction of RNA from PBMCs, that RNA was used to make the TCR library.

The chain uses TRBV7-2 and TRBJ1-3; D possibly corresponds to TRBD1 (6 bases). Here the sequenced sample was peripheral blood mononuclear cells (PBMCs), taken at new diagnosis, from a patient treated with antithyroid drugs. The receptor comes from a female donor with Graves disease. The CDR3 region has the DNA TGTGCCAGCAGCTTAGACAGGGAAAACACCATATATTTT. It codes for CASSLDRENTIYF.